The 8 T cell receptor beta chains presented below share a single source sample, sequenced in a study of T cell changes during pregnancy in multiple sclerosis. Profiling relied on immunoSEQ multiplex PCR, and the TCRdb table lists in-frame clones only, not all of them. The data contain about 43,000 clones, roughly 88% of them seen just once; the ten biggest clones take up about 1.5%. The source material was PBMCs (not recorded whether the cells were cultured). Receptor source: a female donor with multiple sclerosis, enrolled in a pregnancy study.

V is TRBV5-4 and J is TRBJ1-1, with TRBD1 as a possible D gene (6 bases). The germline V gene has CDR1 SGHNT and CDR2 YYREEE (reference sequence). Trimming took off 4 bases at V and 5 bases at J, with 6 bases between the two ends. The CDR3 has 11 residues. CDR3: CASSRGTEAFF. CDR3 bases: TGTGCCAGCAGCAGGGGGACTGAAGCTTTCTTT. The complete variable domain, with remaining parts taken from reference TRBV5-4 and TRBJ1-1, reads ETGVTQSPTHLIKTRGQQVTLRCSSQSGHNTVSWYQQALGQGPQFIFQYYREEENGRGNFPPRFSGLQFPNYSSELNVNALELDDSALYLCASSRGTEAFFGQGTRLTVV.

This rearrangement joins TRBV4-3 to TRBJ1-2, with D uncertain. V was pared by 1 base and J by 3 bases, with 3 bases between. The germline V gene has CDR1 LGHNA and CDR2 YSLEER. CDR3 length: 12 amino acids. The CDR3 DNA sequence: TGCGCCAGCAGCCAAGGAGACTATGGCTACACCTTC. Translation: CASSQGDYGYTF.

The CDR3 loop is CASSSRLAGGGDTQYF. CDR3 in DNA: TGTGCCAGCAGCTCCCGACTAGCGGGAGGGGGAGATACGCAGTATTTT. The V call is TRBV11-2, the J call TRBJ2-3; 14 positions agree with TRBD2. CDR1 and CDR2 from the germline V gene are SGHAT and FQNNGV. Trimming at V came to 4 bases and at J to 5 bases, leaving 5 bases not matched to a gene. The CDR3 runs to 16 residues. The entire variable domain, with the rest obtained from reference TRBV11-2 and TRBJ2-3, is as follows: EAGVAQSPRYKIIEKRQSVAFWCNPISGHATLYWYQQILGQGPKLLIQFQNNGVVDDSQLPKDRFSAERLKGVDSTLKIQPAKLEDSAVYLCASSSRLAGGGDTQYFGPGTRLTVL.

The chain combines TRBV27 with TRBJ1-1; 7 nucleotides agree with TRBD1. The germline V gene has CDR1 MNHEY and CDR2 SMNVEV (reference sequence). V was clipped by 6 bases and J by 2 bases; unmatched bases: 6. CDR3 size: 14 residues. The CDR3 here is CASSPQGVNTEAFF. The CDR3 coding sequence is TGTGCCAGCAGCCCCCAGGGGGTCAACACTGAAGCTTTCTTT.

The genes are TRBV6-1 and TRBJ2-7; the match to TRBD2 covers 8 bases. The CDR3 is made up of 15 amino acids. Per the germline V gene, CDR1 is MNHNS and CDR2 is SASEGT. After removal of 1 base from V and 1 base from J, the junction contained 3 bases not matched to a gene. The CDR3 here is CASSEGLAGSYEQYF. The CDR3 nucleotides read TGTGCCAGCAGTGAAGGTCTAGCGGGTTCCTACGAGCAGTACTTC.

The chain combines TRBV11-2 with TRBJ2-5; D not resolved. There are 12 residues in the CDR3. Trimming stripped 2 bases from V and 5 bases from J, with 6 bases between. Germline CDR1 reads SGHAT; CDR2 reads FQNNGV. The CDR3 DNA is TGTGCCAGCAGCTTATTCGTGGAGACCCAGTACTTC. This gives the protein CASSLFVETQYF.

V gene TRBV6-5 combines with J gene TRBJ1-5, with D maybe TRBD1 (5 bases). Germline lookup yields CDR1 MNHEY and CDR2 SVGAGI. V was cut by 3 bases and J by 10 bases, with 13 bases left in between. This CDR3 has 13 amino acids. CDR3 amino acids: CASSYGRGRPQHF. The CDR3 DNA follows: TGTGCCAGCAGTTATGGGAGGGGTAGACCCCAGCATTTT.

The rearrangement uses TRBV2 and TRBJ2-1; perhaps TRBD2 as D (5 bases). Trimming removed 8 bases from V and 0 bases from J, with 14 bases in between. In germline, CDR1 is SNHLY, CDR2 FYNNEI. CDR3 size: 15 residues. CDR3 region: CASSPGVSSYNEQFF. The DNA of the CDR3 is TGTGCCAGCTCTCCCGGGGTGAGCTCCTACAATGAGCAGTTCTTC.